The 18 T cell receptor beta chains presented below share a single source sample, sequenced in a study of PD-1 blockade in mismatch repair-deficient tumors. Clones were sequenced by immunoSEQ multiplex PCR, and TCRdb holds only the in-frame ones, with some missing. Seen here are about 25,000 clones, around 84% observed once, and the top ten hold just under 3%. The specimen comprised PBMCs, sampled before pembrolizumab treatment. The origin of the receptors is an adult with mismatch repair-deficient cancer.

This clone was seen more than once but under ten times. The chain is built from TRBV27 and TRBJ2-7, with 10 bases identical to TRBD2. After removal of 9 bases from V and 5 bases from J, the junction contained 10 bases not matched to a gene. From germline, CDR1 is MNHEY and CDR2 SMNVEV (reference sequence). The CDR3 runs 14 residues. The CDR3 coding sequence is TGTGCCAGTACAAAGGGGACTAGCGCGAACGAGCAGTACTTC. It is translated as CASTKGTSANEQYF.

The CDR3 coding sequence is TGTGCCAGCAGCCATAGCTGGGTGGCCGGGGAGCTGTTTTTT. Translated, it gives CASSHSWVAGELFF. The V call is TRBV7-2, the J call TRBJ2-2; D unclear. The CDR3 contains 14 residues. CDR1 SGHTA and CDR2 FQGNSA come from the germline V gene. The V end lost 5 bases, the J end lost 6 bases, and 13 bases lay between the germline ends.

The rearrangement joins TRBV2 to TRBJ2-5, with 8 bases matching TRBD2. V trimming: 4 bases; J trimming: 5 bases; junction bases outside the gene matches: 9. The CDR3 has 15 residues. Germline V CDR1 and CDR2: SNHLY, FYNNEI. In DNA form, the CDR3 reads TGTGCCAGCAGTGTGTACCTTTCGGGGGGGGAGACCCAGTACTTC. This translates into CASSVYLSGGETQYF.

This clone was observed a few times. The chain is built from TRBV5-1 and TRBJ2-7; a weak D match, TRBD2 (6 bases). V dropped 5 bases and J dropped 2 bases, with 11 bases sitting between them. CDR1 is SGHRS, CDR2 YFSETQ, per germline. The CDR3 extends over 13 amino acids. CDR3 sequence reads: CASSRDSPYEQYF. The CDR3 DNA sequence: TGCGCCAGCAGTCGGGACTCCCCCTACGAGCAGTACTTC.

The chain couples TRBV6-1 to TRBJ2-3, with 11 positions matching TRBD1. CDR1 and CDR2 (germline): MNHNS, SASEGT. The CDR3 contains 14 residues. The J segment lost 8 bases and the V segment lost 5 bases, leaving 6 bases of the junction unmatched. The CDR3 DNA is TGTGCCAGCAGTAGGACAGGGGGCGCGGGTACGCAGTATTTT. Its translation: CASSRTGGAGTQYF.

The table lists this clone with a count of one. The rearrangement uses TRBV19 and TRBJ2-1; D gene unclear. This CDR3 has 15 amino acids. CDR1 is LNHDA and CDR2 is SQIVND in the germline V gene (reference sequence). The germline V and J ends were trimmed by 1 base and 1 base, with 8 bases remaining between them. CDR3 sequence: CASSIALDSYNEQFF. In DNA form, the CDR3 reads TGTGCCAGTAGTATAGCCTTAGATTCCTACAATGAGCAGTTCTTC.

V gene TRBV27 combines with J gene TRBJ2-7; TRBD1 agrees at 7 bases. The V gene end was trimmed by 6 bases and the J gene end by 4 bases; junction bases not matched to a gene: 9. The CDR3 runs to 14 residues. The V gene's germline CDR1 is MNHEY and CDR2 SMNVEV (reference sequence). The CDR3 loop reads CASRTGQSFYEQYF. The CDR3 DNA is TGTGCCAGCAGAACGGGACAGAGCTTTTACGAGCAGTACTTC.

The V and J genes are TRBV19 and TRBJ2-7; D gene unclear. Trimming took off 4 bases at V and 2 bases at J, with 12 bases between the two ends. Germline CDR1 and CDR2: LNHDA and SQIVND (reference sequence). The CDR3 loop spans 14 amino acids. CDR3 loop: CASSNVGDAYEQYF. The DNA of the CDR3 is TGTGCCAGTAGTAATGTGGGCGACGCCTACGAGCAGTACTTC.

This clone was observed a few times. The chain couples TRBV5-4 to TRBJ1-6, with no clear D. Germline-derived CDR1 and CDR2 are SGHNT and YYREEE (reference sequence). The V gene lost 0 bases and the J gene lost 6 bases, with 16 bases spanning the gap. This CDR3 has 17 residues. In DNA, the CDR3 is TGTGCCAGCAGCTTGGGTACCGGAGGGTGGCTTAATTCACCCCTCCACTTT. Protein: CASSLGTGGWLNSPLHF.

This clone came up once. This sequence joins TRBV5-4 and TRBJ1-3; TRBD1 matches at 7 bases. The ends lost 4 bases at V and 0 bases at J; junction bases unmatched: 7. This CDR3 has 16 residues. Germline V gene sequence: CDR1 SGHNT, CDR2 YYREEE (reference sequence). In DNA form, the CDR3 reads TGTGCCAGCAGCGACACCCAGGGGGGCTCTGGAAACACCATATATTTT. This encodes CASSDTQGGSGNTIYF.

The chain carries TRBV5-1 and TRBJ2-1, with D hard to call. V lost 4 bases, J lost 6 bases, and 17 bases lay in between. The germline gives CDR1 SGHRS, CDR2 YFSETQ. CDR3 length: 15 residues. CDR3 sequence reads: CASSPVGPLSNEQFF. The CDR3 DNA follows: TGCGCCAGCAGCCCGGTGGGCCCGCTTAGCAATGAGCAGTTCTTC.

The CDR3 DNA reads TGCGCCAGCAGCCAAGAGGTCGACAGGGGTAATCAGCCCCAGCATTTT. It yields the protein CASSQEVDRGNQPQHF. V is TRBV4-1 and J is TRBJ1-5; 8 bases line up with TRBD1. Looked up from germline, CDR1 is MGHRA and CDR2 is YSYEKL. V was clipped by 0 bases and J by 4 bases; unmatched bases: 5. There are 16 residues in the CDR3.

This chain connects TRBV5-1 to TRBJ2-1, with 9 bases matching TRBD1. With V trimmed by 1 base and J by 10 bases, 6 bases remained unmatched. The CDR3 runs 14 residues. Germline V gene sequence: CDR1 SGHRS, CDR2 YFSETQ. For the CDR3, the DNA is TGCGCCAGCAGCTTGCAAACAGGGGGCGCGGAGCAGTTCTTC. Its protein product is CASSLQTGGAEQFF.

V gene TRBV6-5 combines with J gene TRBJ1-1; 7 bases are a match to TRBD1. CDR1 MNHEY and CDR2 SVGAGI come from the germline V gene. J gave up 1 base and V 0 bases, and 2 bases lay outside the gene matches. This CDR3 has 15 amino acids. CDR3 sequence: CASSYSRQGNTEAFF. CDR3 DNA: TGTGCCAGCAGTTACTCGAGACAGGGGAACACTGAAGCTTTCTTT.

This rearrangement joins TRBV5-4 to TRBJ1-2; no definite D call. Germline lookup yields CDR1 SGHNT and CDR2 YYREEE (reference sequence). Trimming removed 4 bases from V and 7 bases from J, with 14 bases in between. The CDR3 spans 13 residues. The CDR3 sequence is CASSAIEGVGYTF. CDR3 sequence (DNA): TGTGCCAGCAGCGCGATTGAGGGCGTTGGCTACACCTTC.

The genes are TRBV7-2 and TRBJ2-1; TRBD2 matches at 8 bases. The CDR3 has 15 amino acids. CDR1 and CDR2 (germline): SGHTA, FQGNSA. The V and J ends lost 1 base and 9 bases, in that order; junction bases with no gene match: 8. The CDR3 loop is CASSLDSGGHGEQFF. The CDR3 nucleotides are TGTGCCAGCAGCTTAGATTCGGGAGGGCATGGTGAGCAGTTCTTC. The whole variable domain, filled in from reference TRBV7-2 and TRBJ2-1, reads GAGVSQSPSNKVTEKGKDVELRCDPISGHTALYWYRQSLGQGLEFLIYFQGNSAPDKSGLPSDRFSAERTGGSVSTLTIQRTQQEDSAVYLCASSLDSGGHGEQFFGPGTRLTVL.

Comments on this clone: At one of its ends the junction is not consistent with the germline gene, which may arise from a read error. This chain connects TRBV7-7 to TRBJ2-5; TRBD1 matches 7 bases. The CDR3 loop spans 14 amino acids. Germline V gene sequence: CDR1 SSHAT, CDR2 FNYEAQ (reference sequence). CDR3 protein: CASSLAGGFETQYF. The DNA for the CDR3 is TGTGCTAGCAGCTTAGCAGGGGGTTTCGAGACCCAGTACTTC.

Here the CDR3 reads CASSPLGTSGFPLYEQYF. CDR3 nucleotides: TGTGCCAGCAGCCCCCTGGGGACTAGCGGTTTTCCCCTCTACGAGCAGTACTTC. The J gene is TRBJ2-7, the V gene TRBV28; TRBD2 aligns across 11 bases. V lost 6 bases and J lost 3; bases outside the gene matches: 16. Germline assignment: CDR1 MDHEN and CDR2 SYDVKM. This CDR3 region has 18 residues.